A selection of T cell receptor beta chains follows, all from one sample in a study of T cells in Graves' hyperthyroidism and ophthalmopathy. Each CDR3 protein is one row after TCRdb ran MiXCR on the multiplex PCR reads. The table records 480,000 or so distinct CDR3 sequences, 46% of them present only once. The sequencing input was peripheral blood or thyroid tissue (not recorded which). These receptors all come from an adult woman with Graves' disease, either hyperthyroidism or ophthalmopathy (not recorded which). CDR3s include the opening cysteine and the closing phenylalanine or tryptophan. The D gene is left open where the match is weak. Not all rows give a size; the values are once, few, many and, for expanded clones, a class.

cdr3_aa: CSVSRAGMETQYF; cdr3_nt: TGCAGCGTTAGTCGGGCCGGGATGGAGACCCAGTACTTC; j_call: TRBJ2-5; v_call: TRBV29-1; clone_size: -; cdr3_length: 13; d_call: -
cdr3_aa: CASSLGPLGQGLGYTF; cdr3_nt: TGTGCCAGCAGCTTAGGTCCATTGGGACAGGGGCTTGGCTACACCTTC; j_call: TRBJ1-2; v_call: TRBV7-8; clone_size: -; cdr3_length: 16; d_call: TRBD1
cdr3_aa: CASTAQLGVGGYTF; cdr3_nt: TGTGCCAGCACCGCCCAATTGGGGGTTGGTGGCTACACCTTC; j_call: TRBJ1-2; v_call: TRBV2; clone_size: many; cdr3_length: 14; d_call: -
cdr3_aa: CASSISTDTQYF; cdr3_nt: TGTGCCAGCAGCATCAGCACAGATACGCAGTATTTT; j_call: TRBJ2-3; v_call: TRBV7-9; clone_size: -; cdr3_length: 12; d_call: -
cdr3_aa: CSARFREYEQYF; cdr3_nt: TGCAGTGCTAGATTTCGGGAATACGAGCAGTACTTC; j_call: TRBJ2-7; v_call: TRBV20-1; clone_size: few; cdr3_length: 12; d_call: -
cdr3_aa: CASSATEPSSGYTF; cdr3_nt: TGCGCCAGCAGCGCCACAGAACCCAGCTCTGGCTACACCTTC; j_call: TRBJ1-2; v_call: TRBV4-1; clone_size: -; cdr3_length: 14; d_call: -
cdr3_aa: CSAYDGQGGYEQYF; cdr3_nt: TGCAGTGCCTACGATGGACAGGGAGGCTACGAGCAGTACTTC; j_call: TRBJ2-7; v_call: TRBV20-1; clone_size: -; cdr3_length: 14; d_call: TRBD1
cdr3_aa: CSARDPRSSYEQYF; cdr3_nt: TGCAGTGCTAGAGATCCCAGGTCCTCCTACGAGCAGTACTTC; j_call: TRBJ2-7; v_call: TRBV20-1; clone_size: many; cdr3_length: 14; d_call: -
cdr3_aa: CASSPGQGAPTGELFF; cdr3_nt: TGTGCCAGCAGCCCGGGACAGGGGGCTCCCACCGGGGAGCTGTTTTTT; j_call: TRBJ2-2; v_call: TRBV7-9; clone_size: once; cdr3_length: 16; d_call: TRBD1
cdr3_aa: CSATRGAGQETQYF; cdr3_nt: TGCAGTGCTACTAGGGGGGCGGGTCAAGAGACCCAGTACTTC; j_call: TRBJ2-5; v_call: TRBV20-1; clone_size: few; cdr3_length: 14; d_call: -
cdr3_aa: CAISTSGRLQETQYF; cdr3_nt: TGTGCCATCTCGACTAGCGGGAGGCTCCAAGAGACCCAGTACTTC; j_call: TRBJ2-5; v_call: TRBV10-3; clone_size: -; cdr3_length: 15; d_call: TRBD2
cdr3_aa: CASSVGEGLTYEQYF; cdr3_nt: TGTGCCAGCAGTGTCGGGGAGGGGCTTACCTACGAGCAGTACTTC; j_call: TRBJ2-7; v_call: TRBV9; clone_size: -; cdr3_length: 15; d_call: TRBD2
cdr3_aa: CASSSWDRRETQYF; cdr3_nt: TGTGCCAGCAGTTCGTGGGACAGGAGAGAGACCCAGTACTTC; j_call: TRBJ2-5; v_call: TRBV7-9; clone_size: -; cdr3_length: 14; d_call: TRBD1
cdr3_aa: CASSLQDRASRAFF; cdr3_nt: TGCGCCAGCAGCTTGCAGGACAGGGCCTCTCGAGCTTTCTTT; j_call: TRBJ1-1; v_call: TRBV5-1; clone_size: many; cdr3_length: 14; d_call: TRBD1
cdr3_aa: CASTYLTEQYF; cdr3_nt: TGTGCCAGCACCTACCTTACCGAGCAGTACTTC; j_call: TRBJ2-7; v_call: TRBV2; clone_size: -; cdr3_length: 11; d_call: -
cdr3_aa: CASSSPSHSGYTF; cdr3_nt: TGTGCCAGCAGTTCCCCGAGTCACTCTGGCTACACCTTC; j_call: TRBJ1-2; v_call: TRBV6-5; clone_size: -; cdr3_length: 13; d_call: -
cdr3_aa: CATSEHNSPLHF; cdr3_nt: TGTGCCACCAGCGAACATAATTCACCCCTCCACTTT; j_call: TRBJ1-6; v_call: TRBV15; clone_size: -; cdr3_length: 12; d_call: -
cdr3_aa: CASSLELAGATYEQYF; cdr3_nt: TGTGCCAGCAGCTTGGAGCTAGCGGGAGCCACCTACGAGCAGTACTTC; j_call: TRBJ2-7; v_call: TRBV5-4; clone_size: many; cdr3_length: 16; d_call: TRBD2
cdr3_aa: CASSSQGALTEAFF; cdr3_nt: TGTGCCAGCAGCTCGCAGGGGGCGTTGACTGAAGCTTTCTTT; j_call: TRBJ1-1; v_call: TRBV11-2; clone_size: -; cdr3_length: 14; d_call: TRBD1
cdr3_aa: CSVEAGGSNQPQHF; cdr3_nt: TGCAGCGTTGAAGCAGGGGGCAGCAATCAGCCCCAGCATTTT; j_call: TRBJ1-5; v_call: TRBV29-1; clone_size: many; cdr3_length: 14; d_call: TRBD1
cdr3_aa: CASSLAAGSYEQYF; cdr3_nt: TGTGCCAGCAGCTTAGCTGCAGGCTCCTACGAGCAGTACTTC; j_call: TRBJ2-7; v_call: TRBV7-2; clone_size: many; cdr3_length: 14; d_call: -
cdr3_aa: CASSRLAGESSGELFF; cdr3_nt: TGCGCCAGCAGCCGACTAGCGGGAGAATCGAGCGGGGAGCTGTTTTTT; j_call: TRBJ2-2; v_call: TRBV10-2; clone_size: -; cdr3_length: 16; d_call: TRBD2
cdr3_aa: CASSEVQGGETQYF; cdr3_nt: TGTGCCAGCAGTGAAGTACAGGGAGGAGAGACCCAGTACTTC; j_call: TRBJ2-5; v_call: TRBV10-3; clone_size: -; cdr3_length: 14; d_call: -
cdr3_aa: CSARVAGGRLETQYF; cdr3_nt: TGCAGTGCTAGAGTGGCGGGCGGGAGGTTAGAGACCCAGTACTTC; j_call: TRBJ2-5; v_call: TRBV20-1; clone_size: -; cdr3_length: 15; d_call: TRBD2
cdr3_aa: CAISDVRGYGYTF; cdr3_nt: TGTGCCATCAGTGACGTCAGGGGCTATGGCTACACCTTC; j_call: TRBJ1-2; v_call: TRBV10-3; clone_size: many; cdr3_length: 13; d_call: -
cdr3_aa: CASSFTGGSYGYTF; cdr3_nt: TGCGCCAGCAGCTTTACAGGGGGGTCATATGGCTACACCTTC; j_call: TRBJ1-2; v_call: TRBV5-1; clone_size: -; cdr3_length: 14; d_call: TRBD1
cdr3_aa: CSASPSSTGDDGYTF; cdr3_nt: TGCAGTGCTAGCCCTTCATCGACAGGGGACGATGGCTACACCTTC; j_call: TRBJ1-2; v_call: TRBV20-1; clone_size: -; cdr3_length: 15; d_call: TRBD1
cdr3_aa: CASSSLGGRTGANVLTF; cdr3_nt: TGTGCCAGCAGCTCCTTAGGCGGGAGGACTGGGGCCAACGTCCTGACTTTC; j_call: TRBJ2-6; v_call: TRBV7-2; clone_size: -; cdr3_length: 17; d_call: TRBD2
cdr3_aa: CASSGGDLRGSPLHF; cdr3_nt: TGTGCCAGCAGTGGAGGGGACCTTCGCGGTTCACCCCTCCACTTT; j_call: TRBJ1-6; v_call: TRBV2; clone_size: once; cdr3_length: 15; d_call: -
cdr3_aa: CASSLVQGGEETQYF; cdr3_nt: TGTGCCAGCAGCTTAGTTCAGGGGGGGGAGGAGACCCAGTACTTC; j_call: TRBJ2-5; v_call: TRBV7-8; clone_size: few; cdr3_length: 15; d_call: -
cdr3_aa: CASRPGQSGANVLTF; cdr3_nt: TGCGCCAGCAGACCGGGACAGTCTGGGGCCAACGTCCTGACTTTC; j_call: TRBJ2-6; v_call: TRBV7-9; clone_size: -; cdr3_length: 15; d_call: TRBD1
cdr3_aa: CASSGRSGRTVGELFF; cdr3_nt: TGTGCCAGCAGTGGACGTAGCGGGAGAACTGTCGGGGAGCTGTTTTTT; j_call: TRBJ2-2; v_call: TRBV12-3/TRBV12-4; clone_size: few; cdr3_length: 16; d_call: TRBD2
cdr3_aa: CASSGRVTNTEAFF; cdr3_nt: TGTGCCAGCAGTGGACGGGTGACGAACACTGAAGCTTTCTTT; j_call: TRBJ1-1; v_call: TRBV12-3/TRBV12-4; clone_size: -; cdr3_length: 14; d_call: -
cdr3_aa: CASSPLGLAGTGELFF; cdr3_nt: TGTGCCAGCAGCCCCTTAGGGCTAGCGGGCACCGGGGAGCTGTTTTTT; j_call: TRBJ2-2; v_call: TRBV9; clone_size: many; cdr3_length: 16; d_call: TRBD2
cdr3_aa: CASSYGGSDGYTF; cdr3_nt: TGTGCCAGCAGTTACGGGGGAAGTGATGGCTACACCTTC; j_call: TRBJ1-2; v_call: TRBV6-5; clone_size: many; cdr3_length: 13; d_call: -
cdr3_aa: CASRINRNKAFF; cdr3_nt: TGTGCCAGCAGGATAAATCGAAACAAAGCTTTCTTT; j_call: TRBJ1-1; v_call: TRBV6-1; clone_size: many; cdr3_length: 12; d_call: -
cdr3_aa: CASALFGNTIYF; cdr3_nt: TGTGCCAGCGCTTTGTTTGGAAACACCATATATTTT; j_call: TRBJ1-3; v_call: TRBV12-3/TRBV12-4; clone_size: few; cdr3_length: 12; d_call: -
cdr3_aa: CATSREASGTTIGLSDQPQHF; cdr3_nt: TGTGCCACCAGCAGAGAAGCTAGTGGGACAACCATCGGCCTTTCAGATCAGCCCCAGCATTTT; j_call: TRBJ1-5; v_call: TRBV15; clone_size: -; cdr3_length: 21; d_call: -
cdr3_aa: CASSLNKGDTIYF; cdr3_nt: TGTGCCAGCAGCTTAAACAAAGGTGACACCATATATTTT; j_call: TRBJ1-3; v_call: TRBV7-3; clone_size: many; cdr3_length: 13; d_call: -
cdr3_aa: CATSGTRQGASEKLFF; cdr3_nt: TGTGCCACCAGTGGTACCCGACAGGGGGCGAGTGAAAAACTGTTTTTT; j_call: TRBJ1-4; v_call: TRBV24-1; clone_size: -; cdr3_length: 16; d_call: TRBD1
cdr3_aa: CSSRGGQPQHF; cdr3_nt: TGCAGCTCGAGGGGGGGACAGCCCCAGCATTTT; j_call: TRBJ1-5; v_call: TRBV29-1; clone_size: -; cdr3_length: 11; d_call: -
cdr3_aa: CAGRGGDSPLHF; cdr3_nt: TGTGCCGGGAGGGGAGGAGATTCACCCCTCCACTTT; j_call: TRBJ1-6; v_call: TRBV6-1; clone_size: many; cdr3_length: 12; d_call: -
cdr3_aa: CAISDRAAYEQYF; cdr3_nt: TGTGCCATCAGTGACAGGGCAGCCTACGAGCAGTACTTC; j_call: TRBJ2-7; v_call: TRBV10-3; clone_size: -; cdr3_length: 13; d_call: -
cdr3_aa: CASSYQLLGEQYF; cdr3_nt: TGTGCCAGCAGTTACCAGTTACTAGGCGAGCAGTACTTC; j_call: TRBJ2-7; v_call: TRBV6-2/TRBV6-3; clone_size: many; cdr3_length: 13; d_call: -
cdr3_aa: CSVEGQGGIQPQHF; cdr3_nt: TGCAGCGTTGAGGGACAGGGGGGCATTCAGCCCCAGCATTTT; j_call: TRBJ1-5; v_call: TRBV29-1; clone_size: many; cdr3_length: 14; d_call: TRBD1
cdr3_aa: CASSDTGYEQYF; cdr3_nt: TGTGCCAGCAGTGATACAGGCTACGAGCAGTACTTC; j_call: TRBJ2-7; v_call: TRBV2; clone_size: -; cdr3_length: 12; d_call: -
cdr3_aa: CASSFLLYEQYF; cdr3_nt: TGTGCCAGCAGCTTCCTCCTCTACGAGCAGTACTTC; j_call: TRBJ2-7; v_call: TRBV11-2; clone_size: -; cdr3_length: 12; d_call: -
cdr3_aa: CASSGDRVYEQYF; cdr3_nt: TGTGCCAGCAGTGGGGACAGGGTCTACGAGCAGTACTTC; j_call: TRBJ2-7; v_call: TRBV6-1; clone_size: few; cdr3_length: 13; d_call: TRBD1
cdr3_aa: CAISDPEGTRPNYEQYF; cdr3_nt: TGTGCCATCAGTGATCCCGAGGGGACTCGACCAAACTACGAGCAGTACTTC; j_call: TRBJ2-7; v_call: TRBV10-3; clone_size: once; cdr3_length: 17; d_call: -
cdr3_aa: CASSLAWEGSVETQYF; cdr3_nt: TGTGCCAGCAGCTTAGCGTGGGAGGGGTCGGTAGAGACCCAGTACTTC; j_call: TRBJ2-5; v_call: TRBV7-6; clone_size: many; cdr3_length: 16; d_call: TRBD2
cdr3_aa: CRMSNGTGEEKETQYF; cdr3_nt: TGCAGGATGAGCAACGGGACAGGGGAGGAAAAAGAGACCCAGTACTTC; j_call: TRBJ2-5; v_call: TRBV29-1; clone_size: few; cdr3_length: 16; d_call: TRBD1
cdr3_aa: CASSPRDRGVWEQYF; cdr3_nt: TGTGCCAGCAGCCCCCGGGACAGGGGGGTTTGGGAGCAGTACTTC; j_call: TRBJ2-7; v_call: TRBV25-1; clone_size: -; cdr3_length: 15; d_call: TRBD1
cdr3_aa: CSVLTGRSTYEQYF; cdr3_nt: TGCAGCGTTCTGACAGGCCGCTCTACCTACGAGCAGTACTTC; j_call: TRBJ2-7; v_call: TRBV29-1; clone_size: -; cdr3_length: 14; d_call: -
cdr3_aa: CASSEVIGKLFF; cdr3_nt: TGTGCCAGCAGTGAAGTAATAGGAAAACTGTTTTTT; j_call: TRBJ1-4; v_call: TRBV6-1; clone_size: -; cdr3_length: 12; d_call: -
cdr3_aa: CASTHLGRGEQYF; cdr3_nt: TGTGCCAGCACCCACCTGGGGAGGGGCGAGCAGTACTTC; j_call: TRBJ2-7; v_call: TRBV3-1; clone_size: -; cdr3_length: 13; d_call: TRBD2